A selection of T cell receptor beta chains follows, all from one sample in a study of Graves' ophthalmopathy and Graves' hyperthyroidism. MiXCR was run by TCRdb on the multiplex PCR reads, yielding one entry per CDR3 protein. The profile covers some 1.1 million distinct CDR3 sequences, with about 35% appearing a single time and roughly 10% taken by the ten largest. The sequencing input was peripheral blood or thyroid tissue (not recorded which). These receptors originate from an adult man with Graves' hyperthyroidism. Both conserved end residues are part of each CDR3. Each record gives: J gene, clone size, D gene, V gene, CDR3 DNA, CDR3 protein. D genes are given only for firm matches. Rows may omit the clone size; those that give it use once, few, many or a size class.

>TRBJ2-6|many|-|TRBV10-3
TGTGCCATCAGTTTTTACGGGACATCCGGCGGTTCTGGGGCCAACGTCCTGACTTTC
CAISFYGTSGGSGANVLTF
>TRBJ1-5|many|TRBD1|TRBV5-8
TGTGCCAGCAGCTTGGAGGGACAGGGTCAGCCCCAGCATTTT
CASSLEGQGQPQHF
>TRBJ2-7|many|-|TRBV25-1
TGTGCCAGCGCTCGGGACCCCATCTACGAGCAGTACTTC
CASARDPIYEQYF
>TRBJ2-7|-|-|TRBV7-6
TGTGCCAGCAGTATCCAACCGGGATCCGGTCGCGAGCAGTACTTC
CASSIQPGSGREQYF
>TRBJ1-5|-|-|TRBV10-3
TGTGCCGTTTGGGAAGGGGGCAATCAGCCCCAGCATTTT
CAVWEGGNQPQHF
>TRBJ2-7|-|TRBD1|TRBV7-3
TGTGCCAGCAGTCTTTCGGACAGGGACTACGAGCAGTACTTC
CASSLSDRDYEQYF
>TRBJ1-1|many|-|TRBV12-3/TRBV12-4
TGTGCCAGCAGTTTCGACCAGTGGGAAGCTTTCTTT
CASSFDQWEAFF
>TRBJ2-5|-|-|TRBV7-9
TGTGCCAGCAGGGAACGACTCCAGTACTTC
CASRERLQYF
>TRBJ2-5|many|-|TRBV10-3
TGTGCCATCAGTGAGTGGGGGGAAGAGACCCAGTACTTC
CAISEWGEETQYF
>TRBJ1-6|many|-|TRBV7-8
TGTGCCAGCAGCTTAGGTCCAGGGGAAGGGGATTCACCCCTCCACTTT
CASSLGPGEGDSPLHF
>TRBJ2-5|many|-|TRBV29-1
TGCAGCGTTGTGTTCGCCGAGACCCAGTACTTC
CSVVFAETQYF
>TRBJ2-5|many|-|TRBV29-1
TGCAGCGTTGACGCATGGTTGGAGACCCAGTACTTC
CSVDAWLETQYF
>TRBJ1-5|few|-|TRBV5-1
TGCGCCAGCAGCTTGGACGGAGCCAACAATCAGCCCCAGCATTTT
CASSLDGANNQPQHF
>TRBJ2-5|-|-|TRBV4-3
TGCGCCAGCAGCCAAGATGGGTGGGGGGAGTCCCAGTACTTC
CASSQDGWGESQYF
>TRBJ1-3|-|-|TRBV29-1
TGCAGCGCTAAGGGAGATGGAAACACCATATATTTT
CSAKGDGNTIYF
>TRBJ2-2|once|TRBD1|TRBV20-1
TGCAGTGCTAGAGGGACAGGGGCTTGGGAGCTGTTTTTT
CSARGTGAWELFF
>TRBJ2-7|few|-|TRBV7-2
TGTGCCAGCAGCTTTAGGGCCGTAGGGTCCGGTCTGGAGGGGATGCAGTACTTC
CASSFRAVGSGLEGMQYF
>TRBJ2-6|once|TRBD1|TRBV2
TGTGCCAGCAGTGCAGGGGGACCTCCCTCTGGGGCCAACGTCCTGACTTTC
CASSAGGPPSGANVLTF
>TRBJ2-5|-|-|TRBV10-2
TGCGCCAGCAGTGAGTCGGTCGTAGGAGAGACCCAGTACTTC
CASSESVVGETQYF
>TRBJ1-2|-|TRBD1|TRBV5-6
TGTGCCTTTACCGTGACAGGGACTAACTATGGCTACACCTTC
CAFTVTGTNYGYTF
>TRBJ1-5|many|-|TRBV20-1
TGCAGTGCTAGAGTGGGGGGTTACCATCAGCCCCAGCATTTT
CSARVGGYHQPQHF
>TRBJ1-3|few|-|TRBV7-2
TGTGCCAGCAGCTTAGTAAGGCCAGGAGATAGTGGAAACACCATATATTTT
CASSLVRPGDSGNTIYF
>TRBJ1-2|many|TRBD1|TRBV29-1
TGCAGCGGGGGGGACAGCTTCTATGGCTACACCTTC
CSGGDSFYGYTF
>TRBJ2-7|many|-|TRBV19
TGTGCCAGTAGTATAGGGTTGGGCTACGAGCAGTACTTC
CASSIGLGYEQYF
>TRBJ2-2|-|TRBD2|TRBV7-8
TGTGCCAGCAGCCGATCCCGGGGTAGCGGGAGTTCGGGGAACACCGGGGAGCTGTTTTTT
CASSRSRGSGSSGNTGELFF
>TRBJ2-7|-|TRBD1|TRBV20-1
TGCAGTGCTAGAGACCCCTTCCGGGACAGCGACCTTTACGAGCAGTACTTC
CSARDPFRDSDLYEQYF
>TRBJ1-5|-|-|TRBV27
TGTGCCAGCAGTTTAAGTATGGGGTCCTATCAGCCCCAGCATTTT
CASSLSMGSYQPQHF
>TRBJ2-7|-|-|TRBV9
TGTGCCAGCAGCGTAGGTGGGAATACCTACGAGCAGTACTTC
CASSVGGNTYEQYF
>TRBJ2-7|few|TRBD2|TRBV12-3/TRBV12-4
TGTGCCAGCAGTCCAGGGACTAGCGGGTCCCACCATTACGAGCAGTACTTC
CASSPGTSGSHHYEQYF
>TRBJ2-5|-|-|TRBV2
TGTGCCAGCAGTTGGACCGGGGCCACTCAGCCCCAGTACTTC
CASSWTGATQPQYF
>TRBJ1-1|few|-|TRBV20-1
TGCAGTGCTAGATTTTTGGGGGGCCAGAACACTGAAGCTTTCTTT
CSARFLGGQNTEAFF
>TRBJ2-5|many|-|TRBV12-3/TRBV12-4
TGTGCCAGCCGGGCACAGCCGGCGGAGACCCAGTACTTC
CASRAQPAETQYF
>TRBJ1-5|-|-|TRBV7-9
TGTGCCAGCAGCCCCTATGGGGCGGGAGAGACCCAGCATTTT
CASSPYGAGETQHF
>TRBJ2-7|-|-|TRBV7-6
TGTGCCAGCAGCTTATCAGACGTCGCCGGGGAGCAGTACTTC
CASSLSDVAGEQYF
>TRBJ2-2|-|-|TRBV29-1
TGCAGCGGGCGGACCATGAACACCGGGGAGCTGTTTTTT
CSGRTMNTGELFF
>TRBJ2-5|many|TRBD1|TRBV20-1
TGCAGTGCTCAAGACAGGGGAGAGACCCAGTACTTC
CSAQDRGETQYF
>TRBJ2-5|-|TRBD2|TRBV29-1
TGCAGCGTAAAAGGGACTACTGAAATCAAAGAGACCCAGTACTTC
CSVKGTTEIKETQYF
>TRBJ1-6|many|-|TRBV12-3/TRBV12-4
TGTGCCAGCAGTCCCCCGTCCTCCCAGGGACCAGTTTCACCCCTCCACTTT
CASSPPSSQGPVSPLHF
>TRBJ2-7|-|TRBD2|TRBV25-1
TGTGCCAGCAGCGAAATCGGAGCGGGAGGTACCGAGCAGTACTTC
CASSEIGAGGTEQYF
>TRBJ1-2|many|-|TRBV6-6
TGTGCCAGCAGGCAGGGGTTCAGTGGCTACACCTTC
CASRQGFSGYTF
>TRBJ2-7|once|TRBD2|TRBV6-5
TGTGCCAGCAGTTACATGCGGGAGAGGGACGAGCAGTACTTC
CASSYMRERDEQYF
>TRBJ2-6|-|TRBD1|TRBV4-1
TGCGCCAGCAGCCAGAGGGACAGGGTGGGGGCCAACGTCCTGACTTTC
CASSQRDRVGANVLTF
>TRBJ1-1|-|-|TRBV10-3
TGTGCCAGCAGTTATGGGTCAGGGGAATACTACACTGAAGCTTTCTTT
CASSYGSGEYYTEAFF
>TRBJ1-4|-|-|TRBV12-3/TRBV12-4
TGTGCCAGCAGACGAGACAGGAACGCTAATGAAAAACTGTTTTTT
CASRRDRNANEKLFF
>TRBJ2-5|many|TRBD1|TRBV20-1
TGCAGTGCTGAACCAGACAGGGTGGGAGAGACCCAGTACTTC
CSAEPDRVGETQYF
>TRBJ2-5|many|TRBD2|TRBV10-3
TGTGCCATCAGTGTGGGGACTAGCGTAAACCAGGAGACCGAGACCCAGTACTTC
CAISVGTSVNQETETQYF
>TRBJ1-1|-|-|TRBV6-2/TRBV6-3
TGTGCCAGCGTTTGGACTGGGAACACTGAAGCTTTCTTT
CASVWTGNTEAFF
>TRBJ1-4|-|TRBD1|TRBV12-3/TRBV12-4
TGTGCCAGCAGTTGGGACAGGGCTACCGGAAAACTGTTTTTT
CASSWDRATGKLFF
>TRBJ2-5|-|TRBD1|TRBV7-8
TGTGCCAGCAGCTCCGGACAGGGGGGAAGAGAGACCCAGTACTTC
CASSSGQGGRETQYF
>TRBJ2-7|-|-|TRBV24-1
TGTGCCACCAGTGATGGCCCGGCTGAGGACGAGCAGTACTTC
CATSDGPAEDEQYF
>TRBJ1-1|many|-|TRBV2
TGTGCCAGCACTAATCTTGTGAACACTGAAGCTTTCTTT
CASTNLVNTEAFF
>TRBJ1-6|many|-|TRBV5-8
TGTGCCAGCAGCGTAATGGATAATTCACCCCTCCACTTT
CASSVMDNSPLHF
>TRBJ2-2|many|-|TRBV5-1
TGTGCCAGCAGCTTAGACGTAAACACCGGGGAGCTGTTTTTT
CASSLDVNTGELFF
>TRBJ1-1|many|-|TRBV29-1
TGCAGCGTCGTTACAGGGCACGCTTTCTTT
CSVVTGHAFF
>TRBJ1-2|many|-|TRBV20-1
TGCAGTGCTCGTTTAGCGAAGCACTATGGCTACACCTTC
CSARLAKHYGYTF
>TRBJ1-1|many|-|TRBV7-9
TGTGCCAGCAGCCCGGTGTGGCGGGAGAACACTGAAGCTTTCTTT
CASSPVWRENTEAFF
>TRBJ1-3|-|-|TRBV30
TGTGCCTGGAGTCTCAACCTTCGGGGAAACACCATATATTTT
CAWSLNLRGNTIYF